The 29 T cell receptor beta chains reported below all come from one sample, sequenced in a study of T cell responses to AZD1222 COVID-19 vaccine. Assay: immunoSEQ multiplex PCR; the TCRdb copy retains only in-frame clones and omits some. This table holds over 100,000 clones, approximately 86% found once. Sequenced material: peripheral blood, taken on day 0 of MenACWY control vaccination. The receptors stem from an adult in good health.

The chain combines TRBV6-5 with TRBJ2-7; D perhaps matches TRBD1 (6 bases). V lost 2 bases and J 1 base, leaving 12 bases between the germline ends. CDR1 is MNHEY and CDR2 is SVGAGI in the germline V gene. The CDR3 spans 15 residues. CDR3 residues: CASSYATGTSYEQYF. As DNA, the CDR3 is TGTGCCAGCAGTTACGCAACCGGGACATCCTACGAGCAGTACTTC.

This chain joins TRBV11-2 and TRBJ1-2, with D possibly matching TRBD1 (6 bases). V lost 5 bases and J lost 2, with 21 bases in between. The germline V gene encodes CDR1 SGHAT and CDR2 FQNNGV. The CDR3 has 17 amino acids. CDR3 loop: CASSKLRRGRGNYGYTF. In nucleotides, the CDR3 is TGTGCCAGCAGCAAACTCCGGCGGGGGAGGGGGAACTATGGCTACACCTTC.

The chain has TRBV6-2 or TRBV6-3 and TRBJ2-3; maybe TRBD2 (6 bases). V lost 4 bases, J lost 2 bases, and 7 bases lay in between. There are 13 residues in the CDR3. Germline assignment: CDR1 MNHEY and CDR2 SVGEGT. Here the CDR3 DNA reads TGTGCCAGCAGTTGGGAGGACACAGATACGCAGTATTTT. Its translation is CASSWEDTDTQYF.

This clone was counted between two and nine times. The chain has TRBV30 and TRBJ1-5; 8 positions match TRBD1. The V gene's germline CDR1 is GTSNPN and CDR2 SVGIG (reference sequence). With V trimmed by 0 bases and J by 4 bases, 5 bases remained unmatched. The CDR3 has 15 residues. CDR3 sequence (DNA): TGTGCCTGGAGTGTCCGGGACAGGCGGAATCAGCCCCAGCATTTT. Its translation: CAWSVRDRRNQPQHF.

This sequence joins TRBV6-2 or TRBV6-3 and TRBJ1-5; the D gene is possibly TRBD1 (6 bases). Germline lookup yields CDR1 MNHEY and CDR2 SVGEGT. V gave up 2 bases and J gave up 0 bases, with 8 bases separating them. The CDR3 length is 15 residues. In DNA form, the CDR3 reads TGTGCCAGCAGTTACGGGGGGGCTAGCAATCAGCCCCAGCATTTT. Protein product: CASSYGGASNQPQHF.

V is TRBV7-9 and J is TRBJ2-1; tentative D call: TRBD2 (5 bases). CDR3 size: 13 residues. Between the trimmed V and J ends, which lost 5 bases and 4 bases, there was a span of 9 bases. Germline loops: CDR1 SEHNR, CDR2 FQNEAQ (reference sequence). Written as DNA, the CDR3 is TGTGCCAGCAGCCGTGTAGCGTACAATGAGCAGTTCTTC. As protein: CASSRVAYNEQFF.

The chain combines TRBV27 with TRBJ2-7; 8 bases are a match to TRBD2. The CDR3 is 16 amino acids. Germline V gives CDR1 MNHEY, CDR2 SMNVEV (reference sequence). Trimming at V came to 1 base and at J to 3 bases, leaving 8 bases not matched to a gene. This CDR3 is CASSLLASGSVYEQYF. CDR3 sequence (DNA): TGTGCCAGCAGTTTATTGGCCAGCGGGAGCGTCTACGAGCAGTACTTC.

This clone was seen just once. The chain joins TRBV30 to TRBJ1-2, with D uncertain. Trimming cost V 4 bases and J 5 bases, with 17 bases left between them. The CDR3 has 14 residues. CDR1 is GTSNPN and CDR2 is SVGIG in the germline V gene (reference sequence). The CDR3 DNA reads as TGTGCCTGGATCTCCCGGCGGGCGGGTTATGGCTACACCTTC. Translating gives CAWISRRAGYGYTF.

The chain couples TRBV6-2 or TRBV6-3 to TRBJ2-7; 10 bases fit TRBD2. V lost 6 bases to trimming and J lost 1 base; unmatched junction nucleotides: 6. The CDR3 has 15 residues. Germline values: CDR1 MNHEY, CDR2 SVGEGT. CDR3 nucleotides: TGTGCCAGCAGCCTGACTAGCGGGCTTTCCTACGAGCAGTACTTC. This gives the protein CASSLTSGLSYEQYF.

The chain joins TRBV28 to TRBJ1-5; D remains ambiguous. V lost 5 bases and J 2 bases, leaving 22 bases between the germline ends. Germline V gene data show CDR1 as MDHEN and CDR2 as SYDVKM. This CDR3 has 18 residues. This CDR3 reads CASSSAGGGPVGNQPQHF. The CDR3 DNA sequence: TGTGCCAGCAGTAGCGCGGGCGGCGGGCCGGTTGGCAATCAGCCCCAGCATTTT.

This clone turned up a few times. The chain is built from TRBV29-1 and TRBJ2-7; 9 bases are a match to TRBD1. Per the germline V gene, CDR1 is SQVTM and CDR2 is ANQGSEA. CDR3 length: 13 residues. V gave up 6 bases and J gave up 7 bases; unmatched junction bases: 10. CDR3 sequence (DNA): TGCAGCGTAAAGACAGGGGGTTCGGGTGAGCAGTACTTC. Translation gives CSVKTGGSGEQYF.

The rearrangement uses TRBV4-3 and TRBJ1-1; D ambiguous. Between the trimmed V and J ends, which lost 0 bases and 2 bases, there was a span of 13 bases. CDR3 size: 16 residues. Germline V gene data show CDR1 as LGHNA and CDR2 as YSLEER. CDR3 region: CASSQDLLRANTEAFF. The CDR3 bases are TGCGCCAGCAGCCAAGATCTCCTAAGGGCCAACACTGAAGCTTTCTTT.

This chain joins TRBV7-9 and TRBJ1-3, with D possibly being TRBD1 (5 bases). Germline loops: CDR1 SEHNR, CDR2 FQNEAQ (reference sequence). The CDR3 spans 16 residues. With 6 bases removed from V and 0 bases from J, the gap between germline ends came to 15 bases. The CDR3 DNA reads as TGTGCCAGCAGTCCAGGGAACACAAACTCTGGAAACACCATATATTTT. It yields the protein CASSPGNTNSGNTIYF.

The chain links TRBV15 to TRBJ2-6, with D maybe TRBD2 (7 bases). The V gene lost 4 bases and the J gene lost 2 bases, with 15 bases spanning the gap. CDR1 is LNHNV, CDR2 YYDKDF, per germline (reference sequence). The CDR3 has 17 residues. CDR3 nucleotide sequence: TGTGCCACCAGCACACATCGGGGGGCGGCTGGGGCCAACGTCCTGACTTTC. Protein product: CATSTHRGAAGANVLTF.

V gene TRBV7-6 combines with J gene TRBJ2-7; D not certain. In germline, CDR1 is SGHVS, CDR2 FNYEAQ. The CDR3 length is 14 residues. Trimming took off 5 bases at V and 0 bases at J, with 11 bases between the two ends. As DNA, the CDR3 is TGTGCCAGCAGCCCGAGTTCCCTCTCCTACGAGCAGTACTTC. As protein: CASSPSSLSYEQYF.

The chain recombines TRBV6-5 with TRBJ1-6; perhaps TRBD1 as D (5 bases). The V end lost 6 bases, the J end lost 5 bases, and 11 bases lay between the germline ends. The germline V gene encodes CDR1 MNHEY and CDR2 SVGAGI. CDR3 length: 14 residues. CDR3 loop: CASSLGLNNSPLHF. CDR3 coding DNA: TGTGCCAGCAGCCTGGGACTTAATAATTCACCCCTCCACTTT.

This rearrangement joins TRBV7-2 to TRBJ2-2; TRBD2 matches at 8 bases. Trimming cost V 7 bases and J 7 bases; bases outside gene matches: 14. This CDR3 spans 16 amino acids. The germline CDR1 and CDR2 sequences are SGHTA and FQGNSA. Here the CDR3 reads CASTFPPGGGIGELFF. DNA for the CDR3: TGTGCCAGCACCTTCCCCCCAGGCGGGGGGATCGGGGAGCTGTTTTTT.

The chain has TRBV3-1 (or the pseudogene TRBV3-2) and TRBJ2-7; 8 bases are shared with TRBD1. The J segment lost 5 bases and the V segment lost 4 bases, leaving 7 bases of the junction unmatched. Germline V gives CDR1 LGHDT, CDR2 YNNKEL (reference sequence). The CDR3 is 14 residues long. DNA of the CDR3: TGTGCCAGCAGCCCCCGACAGGGGTTTGACGAGCAGTACTTC. It is translated as CASSPRQGFDEQYF.

The J gene is TRBJ1-4, the V gene TRBV5-1; perhaps TRBD1 as D (6 bases). This CDR3 is built from 16 residues. From germline, CDR1 is SGHRS and CDR2 YFSETQ. Between the trimmed V and J ends, which lost 0 bases and 2 bases, there was a span of 11 bases. The CDR3 protein is CASSLAGGRTNEKLFF. The CDR3 DNA sequence: TGCGCCAGCAGCTTGGCCGGGGGGCGGACTAATGAAAAACTGTTTTTT.

V usage is TRBV6-6 and J usage is TRBJ2-7; 10 bases are a match to TRBD1. The CDR3 has 14 amino acids. Germline assignment: CDR1 MNHNY and CDR2 SVGAGI (reference sequence). J gave up 2 bases and V 6 bases, and 4 bases lay outside the gene matches. CDR3 region: CASRGQGRTYEQYF. The DNA for the CDR3 is TGTGCCAGCAGGGGACAGGGGCGAACCTACGAGCAGTACTTC.

This clone turned up a few times. This chain links TRBV6-2 or TRBV6-3 with TRBJ1-5, with TRBD1 matching 8 bases. Trimming cost V 4 bases and J 4 bases; bases outside gene matches: 12. CDR1 and CDR2 from the germline V gene are MNHEY and SVGEGT. The CDR3 is made up of 17 amino acids. The CDR3 region has the DNA TGTGCCAGCAGTTCGGGCTATGGACAGGGCCTAAATCAGCCCCAGCATTTT. Protein: CASSSGYGQGLNQPQHF.

The rearrangement links TRBV18 to TRBJ2-5, with TRBD1 identical over 9 bases. After removal of 1 base from V and 7 bases from J, the junction contained 13 bases not matched to a gene. CDR1 is KGHSH and CDR2 is LQKENI in the germline V gene. This CDR3 spans 17 amino acids. CDR3 protein: CASSPLEETGGSGTQYF. The CDR3 DNA follows: TGTGCCAGCTCACCACTGGAGGAGACAGGGGGGAGCGGGACCCAGTACTTC. The full variable domain, with the rest looked up from reference TRBV18 and TRBJ2-5, is NAGVMQNPRHLVRRRGQEARLRCSPMKGHSHVYWYRQLPEEGLKFMVYLQKENIIDESGMPKERFSAEFPKEGPSILRIQQVVRGDSAAYFCASSPLEETGGSGTQYFGPGTRLLVL.

V gene TRBV5-4 combines with J gene TRBJ1-1; TRBD1 matches 8 bases. Germline V gene data show CDR1 as SGHNT and CDR2 as YYREEE (reference sequence). V dropped 4 bases and J dropped 5; count of bases not matched to a gene: 7. The CDR3 is made up of 14 amino acids. In DNA, the CDR3 is TGTGCCAGCAGCCCTAGTCAGGGGGCGACTGAAGCTTTCTTT. It yields the protein CASSPSQGATEAFF.

V usage is TRBV27 and J usage is TRBJ2-1; tentatively, D is TRBD2 (5 bases). Trimming pared 3 bases from V and 7 bases from J, leaving 10 bases between. Germline CDR1 is MNHEY and CDR2 is SMNVEV (reference sequence). This CDR3 region has 13 residues. CDR3 amino acids: CASSFGGGNEQFF. DNA of the CDR3: TGTGCCAGCAGTTTTGGCGGAGGAAATGAGCAGTTCTTC.

This clone was observed a single time. V and J are TRBV2 and TRBJ1-3, with 8 bases that match TRBD1. The length of the CDR3 is 17 residues. V shed 4 bases, J shed 5 bases, and the junction held 13 bases outside the gene matches. The germline V gene encodes CDR1 SNHLY and CDR2 FYNNEI. The CDR3 sequence is CASSGSGAGGLRNTIYF. The CDR3 DNA sequence: TGTGCCAGCAGTGGGTCGGGCGCAGGGGGCCTTAGAAACACCATATATTTT.

The chain couples TRBV2 to TRBJ2-7; 10 nucleotides match TRBD1. V shed 4 bases and J 3 bases; nucleotides not matched to a gene: 0. This CDR3 is 13 amino acids long. Germline CDR1 reads SNHLY; CDR2 reads FYNNEI. CDR3 sequence reads: CASSGDRGYEQYF. The CDR3 DNA is TGTGCCAGCAGTGGGGACAGGGGCTACGAGCAGTACTTC.

J is TRBJ2-7 and V is TRBV7-3; TRBD2 might be the D (6 bases). Germline V lookup: CDR1 SGHTA, CDR2 FQGTGA. V dropped 3 bases and J dropped 2 bases, with 11 bases sitting between them. This CDR3 is built from 14 residues. In nucleotides, the CDR3 is TGTGCCAGCAGCTTCGGGGGTGGAGCCTACGAGCAGTACTTC. Its protein is CASSFGGGAYEQYF.

The chain is built from TRBV19 and TRBJ2-7; D is ambiguous. Trimming pared 6 bases from V and 12 bases from J, leaving 9 bases between. The CDR3 spans 9 residues. Germline V gene sequence: CDR1 LNHDA, CDR2 SQIVND (reference sequence). The CDR3 sequence: CASRRKMYF. CDR3 nucleotides: TGTGCCAGTAGGCGGAAAATGTACTTC.

V is TRBV29-1 and J is TRBJ2-1, with D unresolved. Germline CDR1 is SQVTM and CDR2 is ANQGSEA. This CDR3 has 12 amino acids. The V gene lost 4 bases and the J gene lost 0 bases, with 4 bases spanning the gap. The DNA for the CDR3 is TGCAGCGTTGGAACCTCCTACAATGAGCAGTTCTTC. Protein sequence: CSVGTSYNEQFF.